The 8 T cell receptor beta chains given below trace back to one sample, sequenced in a study of shared clonotypes between healthy human individuals. Assay: immunoSEQ multiplex PCR; the TCRdb copy retains only in-frame clones and omits some. Of some 2,500,000 clones in the sample, roughly 92% were seen once. Sequencing was done on a sample of naive CD4+ T cells from PBMCs. As for subset: CD45RA+ positively selected. The origin of the receptors is a man aged 18 to 30 in good health. Some clones in this sample may be carry-over from other donors' samples.

In this sample, this clone turned up once. The CDR3 loop reads CSVDRSLETQYF. As DNA, the CDR3 is TGCAGCGTCGACAGGAGTCTGGAGACCCAGTACTTC. The gene calls are TRBV29-1 and TRBJ2-5; weak D call: TRBD1 (6 bases). The CDR3 is made up of 12 amino acids. The ends were cut back, 6 bases at V and 5 bases at J, with 13 bases in the middle. Looked up from germline, CDR1 is SQVTM and CDR2 is ANQGSEA.

J is TRBJ2-5 and V is TRBV7-9, with D uncertain. Germline CDR1 reads SEHNR; CDR2 reads FQNEAQ (reference sequence). The CDR3 has 14 residues. Deletions cut 2 bases from V and 2 bases from J, with 9 bases between. The CDR3 region has the DNA TGTGCCAGCAGCTTACCTCTCCTTCAAGAGACCCAGTACTTC. It encodes CASSLPLLQETQYF.

V and J are TRBV30 and TRBJ1-5, with TRBD1 matching over 8 bases. Germline V gene sequence: CDR1 GTSNPN, CDR2 SVGIG (reference sequence). The V segment lost 8 bases and the J segment 2 bases; nucleotides outside the gene matches: 17. The CDR3 runs to 17 residues. As DNA, the CDR3 is TGTGCCCGAAATGGAATGGACAGGGTTTTCGGCAATCAGCCCCAGCATTTT. Amino acids: CARNGMDRVFGNQPQHF.

The chain links TRBV6-6 to TRBJ1-1; no definite D call. The length of the CDR3 is 13 residues. Per the germline V gene, CDR1 is MNHNY and CDR2 is SVGAGI (reference sequence). Trimming pared 4 bases from V and 5 bases from J, leaving 11 bases between. CDR3 DNA: TGTGCCAGCAGTTCAGAGGGTGGGACTGAAGCTTTCTTT. Protein product: CASSSEGGTEAFF.

The V call is TRBV10-2, the J call TRBJ2-5, with TRBD2 matching over 8 bases. The trim removed 2 bases at V and 3 bases at J, leaving 5 bases unmatched. Germline-derived CDR1 and CDR2 are WSHSY and SAAADI. The CDR3 runs 15 residues. CDR3 sequence: CASSELGGGEETQYF. DNA for the CDR3: TGCGCCAGCAGTGAGCTCGGGGGGGGAGAAGAGACCCAGTACTTC.

V and J are TRBV18 and TRBJ1-1; no clear D gene. Deletions cut 8 bases from V and 1 base from J, with 8 bases between. There are 12 residues in the CDR3. CDR1 is KGHSH and CDR2 is LQKENI in the germline V gene. CDR3 sequence (DNA): TGTGCCAGCGTACCCGAGAACACTGAAGCTTTCTTT. Translating it yields CASVPENTEAFF.

The chain joins TRBV7-9 to TRBJ2-5, with D possibly being TRBD2 (5 bases). CDR1 and CDR2 from the germline V gene are SEHNR and FQNEAQ (reference sequence). The CDR3 totals 14 residues. V lost 8 bases and J lost 5, with 18 bases in between. The CDR3 protein is CASGPWAGGETQYF. The CDR3 nucleotides are TGTGCCAGCGGACCGTGGGCAGGCGGGGAGACCCAGTACTTC.

Turning to this clone: One end of the junction fails to match germline, which may point to a read error. The V gene is TRBV28, the J gene TRBJ1-5, with 7 bases aligning to TRBD1. CDR1 is MDHEN and CDR2 is SYDVKM in the germline V gene. The CDR3 contains 12 residues. CDR3 protein: CAATGVNQPQHF. The CDR3 region has the DNA TGCGCCGCCACAGGGGTGAACCAGCCCCAGCATTTT. The variable domain in full, completed from reference TRBV28 and TRBJ1-5, reads DVKVTQSSRYLVKRTGEKVFLECVQDMDHENMFWYRQDPGLGLRLIYFSYDVKMKEKGDIPEGYSVSREKKERFSLILESASTNQTSMYLCAATGVNQPQHFGDGTRLSIL.